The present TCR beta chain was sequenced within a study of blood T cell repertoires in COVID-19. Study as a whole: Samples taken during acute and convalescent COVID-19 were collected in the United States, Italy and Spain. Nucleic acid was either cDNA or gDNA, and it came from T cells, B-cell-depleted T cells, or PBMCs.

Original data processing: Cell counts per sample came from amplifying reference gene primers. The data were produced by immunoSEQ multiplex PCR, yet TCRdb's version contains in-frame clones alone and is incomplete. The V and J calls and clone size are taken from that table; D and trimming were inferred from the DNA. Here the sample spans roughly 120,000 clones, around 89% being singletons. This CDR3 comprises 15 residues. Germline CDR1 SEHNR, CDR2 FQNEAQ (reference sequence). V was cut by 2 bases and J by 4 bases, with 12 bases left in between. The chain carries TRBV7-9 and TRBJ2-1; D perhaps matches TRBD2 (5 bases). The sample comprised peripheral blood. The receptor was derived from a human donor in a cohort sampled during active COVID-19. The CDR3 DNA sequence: TGTGCCAGCAGCTTAAGTCTGCGGGTATACAATGAGCAGTTCTTC. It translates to CASSLSLRVYNEQFF. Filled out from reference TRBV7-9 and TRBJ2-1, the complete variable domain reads DTGVSQNPRHKITKRGQNVTFRCDPISEHNRLYWYRQTLGQGPEFLTYFQNEAQLEKSRLLSDRFSAERPKGSFSTLEIQRTEQGDSAMYLCASSLSLRVYNEQFFGPGTRLTVL.